These 12 T cell receptor beta chains came from one sample sequenced in a study of T cells in Graves' hyperthyroidism and ophthalmopathy. The CDR3 regions of TCR beta were amplified from RNA transcripts. TCR CDR3 regions were first amplified by RT-PCR with HTBI primers. TCRdb analysed the multiplex PCR reads with MiXCR anew, one entry per CDR3 protein. The repertoire consists of roughly 700,000 distinct CDR3 sequences, with about 15% occurring once and the leading ten covering 10%. Sequenced: blood. Receptors originate from a young woman with Graves' hyperthyroidism.

This clonotype was found many times. The chain couples TRBV6-1 to TRBJ2-1; the match to TRBD2 covers 13 bases. Per germline, CDR1 MNHNS and CDR2 SASEGT. The junction had 9 bases not matched to a gene; V was cut back by 5 bases and J by 8 bases. This CDR3 region has 16 residues. The CDR3 spells CASSYGGLAGWDEQFF. In DNA, the CDR3 is TGTGCCAGCAGTTATGGGGGACTAGCGGGGTGGGATGAGCAGTTCTTC.

This chain uses TRBV15 with TRBJ2-3, with 8 bases lining up with TRBD2. Germline-derived CDR1 and CDR2 are LNHNV and YYDKDF (reference sequence). This CDR3 has 14 amino acids. V lost 5 bases to trimming and J lost 3 bases; unmatched junction nucleotides: 4. The CDR3 DNA sequence: TGTGCCACCAGCGTCGGGGGGGGGACAGATACGCAGTATTTT. Translating it yields CATSVGGGTDTQYF.

This clonotype was seen a handful of times. The chain combines TRBV12-3 or TRBV12-4 with TRBJ1-2; D may be TRBD1 (5 bases). Trimming took 2 bases from V and 3 from J, leaving 10 bases between them. The CDR3 is 14 amino acids. CDR3 DNA sequence: TGTGCCAGCAGTTTAAGTCCGGGGGACTATGGCTACACCTTC. Translating it yields CASSLSPGDYGYTF.

The chain carries TRBV29-1 and TRBJ1-1, with 8 bases lining up with TRBD1. V shed 7 bases and J 1 base; nucleotides not matched to a gene: 5. The CDR3 totals 13 residues. The germline V gene encodes CDR1 SQVTM and CDR2 ANQGSEA. In DNA, the CDR3 is TGCAGCGGCGCAGGGGGCGGGAACACTGAAGCTTTCTTT. Protein: CSGAGGGNTEAFF.

This clonotype was recorded at least ten times. The V gene is TRBV30, the J gene TRBJ2-3; the match to TRBD1 covers 9 bases. The junction had 9 bases not matched to a gene; V was cut back by 1 base and J by 4 bases. Germline assignment: CDR1 GTSNPN and CDR2 SVGIG (reference sequence). The CDR3 is 16 amino acids. CDR3 in amino acids: CAWSAGTGIYADTQYF. In DNA, the CDR3 is TGTGCCTGGAGTGCGGGGACAGGGATTTATGCAGATACGCAGTATTTT. The full variable domain, in which reference TRBV30 and TRBJ2-3 provide the parts outside the CDR3, is SQTIHQWPATLVQPVGSPLSLECTVEGTSNPNLYWYRQAAGRGLQLLFYSVGIGQISSEVPQNLSASRPQDRQFILSSKKLLLSDSGFYLCAWSAGTGIYADTQYFGPGTRLTVL.

This clonotype has more than one count but fewer than ten. The chain employs TRBV19 and TRBJ1-6; tentatively, D is TRBD1 (5 bases). This CDR3 is 14 amino acids long. The V gene's germline CDR1 is LNHDA and CDR2 SQIVND (reference sequence). V lost 9 bases, J lost 3 bases, and 12 bases lay in between. The CDR3 DNA reads TGTGCCAGCGGGCGGGACCGCTATAATTCACCCCTCCACTTT. This gives the protein CASGRDRYNSPLHF.

Many counts were recorded for this clonotype. This rearrangement joins TRBV9 to TRBJ2-3, with 10 bases lining up with TRBD1. V trimming: 3 bases; J trimming: 3 bases; junction bases outside the gene matches: 1. The CDR3 spans 14 residues. CDR1 and CDR2 (germline): SGDLS, YYNGEE. This CDR3 reads CASSGQGATDTQYF. Here the CDR3 DNA reads TGTGCCAGCAGCGGACAGGGGGCGACAGATACGCAGTATTTT.

This clonotype was counted many times. The rearrangement links TRBV7-9 to TRBJ2-7; the D gene could be TRBD1 or TRBD2 (5 bases each). Trimming stripped 1 base from V and 4 bases from J, with 20 bases between. The CDR3 sequence is 17 residues long. The germline CDR1 and CDR2 sequences are SEHNR and FQNEAQ (reference sequence). The CDR3 sequence: CASSLVESRENPYEQYF. The DNA of the CDR3 is TGTGCCAGCAGCTTAGTAGAGAGCAGGGAGAATCCTTACGAGCAGTACTTC.

The chain employs TRBV9 and TRBJ1-1; D unclear. The germline V gene encodes CDR1 SGDLS and CDR2 YYNGEE. This CDR3 has 15 amino acids. With 4 bases removed from V and 1 base from J, the gap between germline ends came to 14 bases. The CDR3 sequence is CASSTPRERNTEAFF. CDR3 nucleotides: TGTGCCAGCAGCACCCCAAGGGAAAGGAACACTGAAGCTTTCTTT.

This clonotype was counted only a few times. This chain connects TRBV2 to TRBJ1-5, with 7 bases identical to TRBD1. CDR1 and CDR2 (germline): SNHLY, FYNNEI. The CDR3 loop spans 14 amino acids. With 4 bases clipped from V and 4 bases from J, the junction kept 4 bases outside the gene matches. CDR3 residues: CASSGDSWNQPQHF. CDR3 nucleotides: TGTGCCAGCAGTGGGGACAGCTGGAATCAGCCCCAGCATTTT.

The rearrangement links TRBV28 to TRBJ1-2, with 7 bases lining up with TRBD1. The V and J ends lost 6 bases and 4 bases, in that order; junction bases with no gene match: 8. Germline CDR1 and CDR2: MDHEN and SYDVKM. The CDR3 totals 14 residues. The DNA of the CDR3 is TGTGCCAGCAGGCTTCCCGGGACAGTCTATGGCTACACCTTC. It specifies CASRLPGTVYGYTF.

The chain uses TRBV7-9 and TRBJ2-2; weak D call: TRBD2 (5 bases). Germline CDR1 SEHNR, CDR2 FQNEAQ (reference sequence). Between the trimmed V and J ends, which lost 4 bases and 6 bases, there was a span of 12 bases. The CDR3 contains 14 residues. The CDR3: CASSSGLLAGELFF. As DNA, the CDR3 is TGTGCCAGCAGCTCCGGACTTCTGGCCGGGGAGCTGTTTTTT.